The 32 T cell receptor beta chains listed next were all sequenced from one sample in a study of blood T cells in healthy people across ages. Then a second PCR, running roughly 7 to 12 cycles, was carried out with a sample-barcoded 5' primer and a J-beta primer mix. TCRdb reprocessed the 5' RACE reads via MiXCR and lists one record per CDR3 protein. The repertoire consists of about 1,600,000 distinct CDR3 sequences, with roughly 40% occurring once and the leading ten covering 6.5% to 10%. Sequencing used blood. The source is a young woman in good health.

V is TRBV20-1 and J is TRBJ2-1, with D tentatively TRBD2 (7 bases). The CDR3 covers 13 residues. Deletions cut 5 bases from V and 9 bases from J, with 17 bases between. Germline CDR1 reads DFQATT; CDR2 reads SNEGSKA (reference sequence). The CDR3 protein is CSAATGGGGEQFF. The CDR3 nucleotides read TGCAGTGCTGCGACAGGAGGCGGGGGTGAGCAGTTCTTC.

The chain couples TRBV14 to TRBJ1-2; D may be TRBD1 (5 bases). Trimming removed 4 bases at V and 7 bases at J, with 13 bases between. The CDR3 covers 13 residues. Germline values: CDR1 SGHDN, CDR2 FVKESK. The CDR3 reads CASSLTREGGYTF. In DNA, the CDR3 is TGTGCCAGCAGCCTTACCAGGGAAGGTGGCTACACCTTC.

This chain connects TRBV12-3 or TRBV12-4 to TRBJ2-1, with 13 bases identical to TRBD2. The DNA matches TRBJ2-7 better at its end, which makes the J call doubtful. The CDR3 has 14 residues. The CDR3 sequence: CASSTSGRANEQYF. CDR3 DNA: TGTGCCAGCAGTACTAGCGGGAGGGCGAATGAGCAGTACTTC.

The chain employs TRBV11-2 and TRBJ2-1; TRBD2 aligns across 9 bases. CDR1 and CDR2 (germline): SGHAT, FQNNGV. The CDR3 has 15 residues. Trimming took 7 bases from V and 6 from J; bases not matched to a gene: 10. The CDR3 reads CASKRTSVWLNEQFF. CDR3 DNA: TGTGCCAGCAAGAGGACTAGCGTCTGGCTCAATGAGCAGTTCTTC.

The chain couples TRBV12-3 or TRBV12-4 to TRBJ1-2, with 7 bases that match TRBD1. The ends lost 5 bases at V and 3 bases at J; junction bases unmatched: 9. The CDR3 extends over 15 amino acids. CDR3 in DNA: TGTGCCAGCAGTCCTGACTTGACAGGGTACTATGGCTACACCTTC. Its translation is CASSPDLTGYYGYTF.

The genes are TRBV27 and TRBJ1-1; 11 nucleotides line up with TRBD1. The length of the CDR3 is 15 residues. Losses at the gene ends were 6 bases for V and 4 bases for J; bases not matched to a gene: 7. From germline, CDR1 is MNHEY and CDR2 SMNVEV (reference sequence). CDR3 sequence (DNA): TGTGCCAGCAGGGACAGGGGGCGTGGCAGCACTGAAGCTTTCTTT. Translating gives CASRDRGRGSTEAFF.

CDR3 bases: TGTGCCAGCACACCCTCAACGGGGGTTTACGAGCAGTACTTC. Encoded protein: CASTPSTGVYEQYF. This chain connects TRBV7-9 to TRBJ2-7, with D perhaps TRBD2 (6 bases). The CDR3 is 14 residues long. V was pared by 7 bases and J by 4 bases, with 17 bases between. Germline assignment: CDR1 SEHNR and CDR2 FQNEAQ (reference sequence).

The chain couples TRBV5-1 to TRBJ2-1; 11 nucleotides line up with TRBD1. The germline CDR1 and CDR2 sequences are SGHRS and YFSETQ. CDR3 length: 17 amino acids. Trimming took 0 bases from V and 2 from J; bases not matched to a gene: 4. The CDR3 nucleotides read TGCGCCAGCAGCTTGGCACCGGGACAGGGGGCCTACAATGAGCAGTTCTTC. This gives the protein CASSLAPGQGAYNEQFF.

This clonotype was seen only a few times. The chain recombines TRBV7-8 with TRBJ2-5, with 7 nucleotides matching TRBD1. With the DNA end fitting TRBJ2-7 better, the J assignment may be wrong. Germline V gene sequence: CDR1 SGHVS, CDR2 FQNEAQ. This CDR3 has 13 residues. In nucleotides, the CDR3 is TGTGCCAGCAGCGTCGGGACAGCCAACGAGCAGTACTTC. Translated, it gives CASSVGTANEQYF.

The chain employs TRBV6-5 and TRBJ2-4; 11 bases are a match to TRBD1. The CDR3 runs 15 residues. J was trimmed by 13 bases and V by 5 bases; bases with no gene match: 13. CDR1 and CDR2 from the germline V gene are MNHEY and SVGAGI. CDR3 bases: TGTGCCAGCAGTAACCCTGGACAGGGGGCGGGTGAGCAGTACTTC. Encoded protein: CASSNPGQGAGEQYF.

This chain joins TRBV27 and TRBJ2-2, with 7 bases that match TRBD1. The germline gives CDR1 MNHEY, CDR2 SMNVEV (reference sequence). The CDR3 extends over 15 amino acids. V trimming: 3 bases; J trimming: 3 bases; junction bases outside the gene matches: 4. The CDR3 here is CASSLGRGYTGELFF. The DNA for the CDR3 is TGTGCCAGCAGTTTGGGCAGGGGGTACACCGGGGAGCTGTTTTTT.

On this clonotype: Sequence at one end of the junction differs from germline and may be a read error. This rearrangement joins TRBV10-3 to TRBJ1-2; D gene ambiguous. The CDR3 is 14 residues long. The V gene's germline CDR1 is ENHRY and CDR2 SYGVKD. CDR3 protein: CATSESGSGYSYTF. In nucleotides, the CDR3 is TGTGCCACCAGTGAGTCCGGTTCAGGCTATAGCTACACCTTC.

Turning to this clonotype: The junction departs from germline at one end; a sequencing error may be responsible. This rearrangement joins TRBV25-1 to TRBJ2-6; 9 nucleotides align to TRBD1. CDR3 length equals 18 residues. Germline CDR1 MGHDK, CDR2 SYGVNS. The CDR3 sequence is CAGSVGDRVISGANVLTF. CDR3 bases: TGTGCCGGCAGTGTAGGGGACAGGGTAATCTCTGGGGCCAACGTCCTGACTTTC.

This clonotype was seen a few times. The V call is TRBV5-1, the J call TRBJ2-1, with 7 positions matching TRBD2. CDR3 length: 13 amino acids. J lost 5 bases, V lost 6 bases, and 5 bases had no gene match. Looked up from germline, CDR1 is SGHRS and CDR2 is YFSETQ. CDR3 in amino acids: CASKPAGNNEQFF. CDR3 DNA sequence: TGCGCCAGCAAACCAGCGGGGAACAATGAGCAGTTCTTC. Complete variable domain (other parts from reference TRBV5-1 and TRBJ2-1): KAGVTQTPRYLIKTRGQQVTLSCSPISGHRSVSWYQQTPGQGLQFLFEYFSETQRNKGNFPGRFSGRQFSNSRSEMNVSTLELGDSALYLCASKPAGNNEQFFGPGTRLTVL.

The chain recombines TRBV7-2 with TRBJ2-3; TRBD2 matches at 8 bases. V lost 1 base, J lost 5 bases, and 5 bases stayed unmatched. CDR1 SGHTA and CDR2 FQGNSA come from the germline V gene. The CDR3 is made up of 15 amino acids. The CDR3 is CASSLESGSIDTQYF. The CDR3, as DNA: TGTGCCAGCAGCTTAGAAAGCGGGAGTATAGATACGCAGTATTTT.

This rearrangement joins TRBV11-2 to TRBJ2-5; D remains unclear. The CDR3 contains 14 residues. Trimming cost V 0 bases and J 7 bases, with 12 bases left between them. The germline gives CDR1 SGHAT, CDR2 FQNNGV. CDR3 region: CASSLDMGLGTQYF. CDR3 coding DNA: TGTGCCAGCAGCTTAGACATGGGCCTCGGGACCCAGTACTTC.

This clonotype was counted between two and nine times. This CDR3 is CASRPGQPQETQYF. CDR3 nucleotide sequence: TGTGCCAGCAGGCCGGGACAGCCTCAAGAGACCCAGTACTTC. The chain uses TRBV6-1 and TRBJ2-5; TRBD1 matches 7 bases. Germline assignment: CDR1 MNHNS and CDR2 SASEGT. This CDR3 is built from 14 residues. Trimming removed 6 bases from V and 2 bases from J; junction bases left unmatched: 6.

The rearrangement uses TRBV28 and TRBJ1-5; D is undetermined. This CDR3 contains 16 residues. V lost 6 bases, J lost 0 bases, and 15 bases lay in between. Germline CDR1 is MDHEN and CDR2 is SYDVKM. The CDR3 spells CASSYADEGSNQPQHF. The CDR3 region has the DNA TGTGCCAGCAGCTACGCCGACGAGGGTAGCAATCAGCCCCAGCATTTT. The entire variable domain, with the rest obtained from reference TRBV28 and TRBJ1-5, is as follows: DVKVTQSSRYLVKRTGEKVFLECVQDMDHENMFWYRQDPGLGLRLIYFSYDVKMKEKGDIPEGYSVSREKKERFSLILESASTNQTSMYLCASSYADEGSNQPQHFGDGTRLSIL.

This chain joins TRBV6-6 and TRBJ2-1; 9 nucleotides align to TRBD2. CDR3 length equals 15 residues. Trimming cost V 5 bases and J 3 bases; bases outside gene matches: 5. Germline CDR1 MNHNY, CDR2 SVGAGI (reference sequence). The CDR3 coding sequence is TGTGCCAGCAGTAAGTCGACTAGCGGCTACAATGAGCAGTTCTTC. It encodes CASSKSTSGYNEQFF.

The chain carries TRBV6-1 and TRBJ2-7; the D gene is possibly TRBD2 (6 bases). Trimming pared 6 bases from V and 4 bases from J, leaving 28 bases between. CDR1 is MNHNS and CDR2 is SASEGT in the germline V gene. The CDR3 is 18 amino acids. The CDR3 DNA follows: TGTGCCAGCAGACGGAACCCCTCAACGGGAGTTTCGTATTACGAGCAGTACTTC. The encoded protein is CASRRNPSTGVSYYEQYF.

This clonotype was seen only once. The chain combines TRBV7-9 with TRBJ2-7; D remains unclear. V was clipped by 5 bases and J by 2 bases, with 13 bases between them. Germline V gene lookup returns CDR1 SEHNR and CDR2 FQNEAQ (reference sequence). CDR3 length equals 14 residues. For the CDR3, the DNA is TGTGCCAGCAGCCAGACCCAGGCACCCTACGAGCAGTACTTC. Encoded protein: CASSQTQAPYEQYF. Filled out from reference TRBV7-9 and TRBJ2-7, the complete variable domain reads DTGVSQNPRHKITKRGQNVTFRCDPISEHNRLYWYRQTLGQGPEFLTYFQNEAQLEKSRLLSDRFSAERPKGSFSTLEIQRTEQGDSAMYLCASSQTQAPYEQYFGPGTRLTVT.

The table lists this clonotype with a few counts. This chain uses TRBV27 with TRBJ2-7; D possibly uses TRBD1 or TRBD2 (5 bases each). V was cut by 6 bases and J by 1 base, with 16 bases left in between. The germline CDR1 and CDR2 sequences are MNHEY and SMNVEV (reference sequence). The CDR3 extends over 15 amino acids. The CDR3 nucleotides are TGTGCCAGCAGCCTCGGGGCGGCAGCTTCCTACGAGCAGTACTTC. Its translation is CASSLGAAASYEQYF.

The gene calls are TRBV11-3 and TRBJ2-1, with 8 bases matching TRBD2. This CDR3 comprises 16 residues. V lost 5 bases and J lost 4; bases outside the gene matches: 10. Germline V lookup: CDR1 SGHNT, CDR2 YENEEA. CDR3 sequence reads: CASSQPGLGEYNEQFF. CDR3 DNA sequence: TGTGCCAGCAGCCAGCCGGGACTAGGGGAGTACAATGAGCAGTTCTTC. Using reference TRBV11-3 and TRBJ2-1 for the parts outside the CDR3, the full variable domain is EAGVVQSPRYKIIEKKQPVAFWCNPISGHNTLYWYLQNLGQGPELLIRYENEEAVDDSQLPKDRFSAERLKGVDSTLKIQPAELGDSAVYLCASSQPGLGEYNEQFFGPGTRLTVL.

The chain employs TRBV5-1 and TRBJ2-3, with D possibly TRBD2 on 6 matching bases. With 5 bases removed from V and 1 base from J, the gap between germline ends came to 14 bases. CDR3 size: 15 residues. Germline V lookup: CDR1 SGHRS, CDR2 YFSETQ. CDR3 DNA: TGCGCCAGCAGTCGGGACTCCACCGGCACAGATACGCAGTATTTT. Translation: CASSRDSTGTDTQYF.

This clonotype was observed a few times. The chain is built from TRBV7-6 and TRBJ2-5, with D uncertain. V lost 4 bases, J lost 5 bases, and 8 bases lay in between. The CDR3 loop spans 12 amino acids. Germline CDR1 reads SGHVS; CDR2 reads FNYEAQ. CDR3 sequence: CASSSFLETQYF. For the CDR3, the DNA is TGTGCCAGCAGCTCGTTCCTGGAGACCCAGTACTTC.

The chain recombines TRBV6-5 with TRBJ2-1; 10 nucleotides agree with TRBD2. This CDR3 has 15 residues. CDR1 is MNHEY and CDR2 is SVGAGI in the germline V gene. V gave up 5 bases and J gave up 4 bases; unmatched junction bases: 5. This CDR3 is CASSRSGRGYNEQFF. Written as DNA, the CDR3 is TGTGCCAGCAGTAGGAGCGGGAGGGGATACAATGAGCAGTTCTTC.

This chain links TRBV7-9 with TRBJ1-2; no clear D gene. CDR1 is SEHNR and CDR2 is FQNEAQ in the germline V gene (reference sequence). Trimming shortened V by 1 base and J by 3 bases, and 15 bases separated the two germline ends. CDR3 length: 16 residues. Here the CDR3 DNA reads TGTGCCAGCAGCTTAGATGTCCGGCCGGGCTACTATGGCTACACCTTC. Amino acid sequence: CASSLDVRPGYYGYTF. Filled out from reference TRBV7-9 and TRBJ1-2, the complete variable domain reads DTGVSQNPRHKITKRGQNVTFRCDPISEHNRLYWYRQTLGQGPEFLTYFQNEAQLEKSRLLSDRFSAERPKGSFSTLEIQRTEQGDSAMYLCASSLDVRPGYYGYTFGSGTRLTVV.

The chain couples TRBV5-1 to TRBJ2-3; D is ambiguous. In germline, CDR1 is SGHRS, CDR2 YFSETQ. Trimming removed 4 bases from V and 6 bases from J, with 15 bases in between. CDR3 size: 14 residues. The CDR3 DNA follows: TGCGCCAGCAGCGACGGACGACTGGCTGATACGCAGTATTTT. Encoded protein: CASSDGRLADTQYF.

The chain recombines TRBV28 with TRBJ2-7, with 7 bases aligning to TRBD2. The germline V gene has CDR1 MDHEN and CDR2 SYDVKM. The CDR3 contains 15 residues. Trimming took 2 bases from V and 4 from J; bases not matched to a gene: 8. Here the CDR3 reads CASSLPKRGLYEQYF. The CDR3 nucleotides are TGTGCCAGCAGTTTACCGAAGCGGGGCCTTTACGAGCAGTACTTC.

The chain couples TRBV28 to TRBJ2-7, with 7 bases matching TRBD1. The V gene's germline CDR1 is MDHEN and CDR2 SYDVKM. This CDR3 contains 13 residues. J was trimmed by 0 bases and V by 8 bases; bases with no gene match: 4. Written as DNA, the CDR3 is TGTGCCAGCGGGAACAGGGGCTCCTACGAGCAGTACTTC. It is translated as CASGNRGSYEQYF.

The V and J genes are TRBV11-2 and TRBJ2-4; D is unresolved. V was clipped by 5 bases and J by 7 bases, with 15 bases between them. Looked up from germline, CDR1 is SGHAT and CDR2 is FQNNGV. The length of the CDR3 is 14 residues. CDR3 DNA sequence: TGTGCCAGCAGCCCATTTCCGTACGGGAACATTCAGTACTTC. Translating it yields CASSPFPYGNIQYF.

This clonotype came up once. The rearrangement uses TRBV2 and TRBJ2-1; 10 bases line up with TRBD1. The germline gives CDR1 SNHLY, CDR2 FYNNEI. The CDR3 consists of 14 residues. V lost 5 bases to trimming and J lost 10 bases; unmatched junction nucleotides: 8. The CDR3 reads CASSRQGARYEQFF. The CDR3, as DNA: TGTGCCAGCAGTCGACAGGGGGCAAGGTACGAGCAGTTCTTC.